The rows below give T cell receptor beta chains drawn from one sample of a study of blood T cell repertoires in COVID-19. Generated by immunoSEQ multiplex PCR, the TCRdb table keeps only in-frame clones and is missing some. Of about 48,000 clones listed, about 84% were seen once; the top ten hold under 7%. The specimen sequenced was peripheral blood. The receptors were gathered from a woman aged 60 to 75 with acute or convalescent COVID-19. Both conserved end residues are part of each CDR3. D genes are given only for firm matches. Expanded clones get a size class; other rows say once, few or many, or leave the size out.

d_gene: TRBD1
v_gene: TRBV5-1
abundance: -
len: 16
j_gene: TRBJ2-2
CDR3aa: CASSLTGQGVTGELFF
CDR3nt: TGCGCCAGCAGCCTAACAGGACAGGGAGTCACCGGGGAGCTGTTTTTT

d_gene: -
v_gene: TRBV19
abundance: once
len: 16
j_gene: TRBJ2-2
CDR3aa: CASSIMAPGDTGELFF
CDR3nt: TGTGCCAGTAGTATAATGGCCCCAGGGGACACCGGGGAGCTGTTTTTT

d_gene: -
v_gene: TRBV19
abundance: -
len: 15
j_gene: TRBJ2-1
CDR3aa: CASRIGGPSYNEQFF
CDR3nt: TGTGCCAGCCGCATCGGGGGTCCCTCCTACAATGAGCAGTTCTTC

d_gene: -
v_gene: TRBV5-1
abundance: -
len: 15
j_gene: TRBJ2-2
CDR3aa: CASSPVGGPVGELFF
CDR3nt: TGCGCCAGCAGTCCCGTCGGCGGGCCTGTGGGGGAGCTGTTTTTT

d_gene: -
v_gene: TRBV6-4
abundance: -
len: 14
j_gene: TRBJ1-1
CDR3aa: CASSDSGGNTEAFF
CDR3nt: TGTGCCAGCAGTGACTCAGGGGGAAACACTGAAGCTTTCTTT

d_gene: TRBD2
v_gene: TRBV6-1
abundance: -
len: 18
j_gene: TRBJ2-5
CDR3aa: CASSGYSTSGLWEETQYF
CDR3nt: TGTGCCAGCAGTGGTTATTCGACTAGCGGGTTGTGGGAGGAGACCCAGTACTTC

d_gene: -
v_gene: TRBV11-2
abundance: -
len: 15
j_gene: TRBJ2-7
CDR3aa: CASSLQRAEAYEQYF
CDR3nt: TGTGCCAGCAGCCTCCAGAGGGCGGAGGCCTACGAGCAGTACTTC

d_gene: -
v_gene: TRBV30
abundance: -
len: 15
j_gene: TRBJ1-4
CDR3aa: CAWTAGHVPGEKLFF
CDR3nt: TGTGCCTGGACTGCCGGACACGTGCCTGGTGAAAAACTGTTTTTT

d_gene: TRBD2
v_gene: TRBV12-3/TRBV12-4
abundance: -
len: 13
j_gene: TRBJ2-1
CDR3aa: CASSSGLALEQFF
CDR3nt: TGTGCCAGCAGTTCCGGACTAGCTCTAGAGCAGTTCTTC

d_gene: TRBD2
v_gene: TRBV5-1
abundance: -
len: 16
j_gene: TRBJ2-1
CDR3aa: CASSFMRERVRNEQFF
CDR3nt: TGCGCCAGCAGCTTTATGCGGGAGAGGGTTAGGAATGAGCAGTTCTTC

d_gene: -
v_gene: TRBV4-3
abundance: -
len: 15
j_gene: TRBJ1-2
CDR3aa: CASSQDVRGGYGYTF
CDR3nt: TGCGCCAGCAGCCAAGATGTACGAGGGGGCTATGGCTACACCTTC

d_gene: TRBD2
v_gene: TRBV3-1/TRBV3-2
abundance: -
len: 16
j_gene: TRBJ2-7
CDR3aa: CASSHRGLAGGDEQYF
CDR3nt: TGTGCCAGCAGCCACCGAGGACTAGCGGGGGGAGACGAGCAGTACTTC

d_gene: -
v_gene: TRBV7-2
abundance: -
len: 15
j_gene: TRBJ2-4
CDR3aa: CASSPEVNLGYIQYF
CDR3nt: TGTGCCAGCAGCCCGGAGGTCAACTTAGGGTACATTCAGTACTTC

d_gene: -
v_gene: TRBV6-1
abundance: -
len: 15
j_gene: TRBJ1-6
CDR3aa: CASSERVQGNSPLHF
CDR3nt: TGTGCCAGCAGTGAAAGGGTCCAGGGTAATTCACCCCTCCACTTT

d_gene: TRBD2
v_gene: TRBV14
abundance: -
len: 13
j_gene: TRBJ2-4
CDR3aa: CASSQGGGNIQYF
CDR3nt: TGTGCCAGCAGCCAAGGGGGGGGAAACATTCAGTACTTC

d_gene: TRBD1
v_gene: TRBV4-1
abundance: -
len: 19
j_gene: TRBJ2-6
CDR3aa: CASSQAGTGLGSGANVLTF
CDR3nt: TGCGCCAGCAGCCAAGCCGGGACAGGGCTGGGGTCTGGGGCCAACGTCCTGACTTTC

d_gene: -
v_gene: TRBV7-2
abundance: -
len: 15
j_gene: TRBJ1-6
CDR3aa: CASSLVQGPGSPLHF
CDR3nt: TGTGCCAGCAGCTTGGTCCAGGGGCCCGGTTCACCCCTCCACTTT

d_gene: -
v_gene: TRBV11-2
abundance: -
len: 15
j_gene: TRBJ2-7
CDR3aa: CASRTNLAGAYEQYF
CDR3nt: TGTGCCAGCAGGACAAATCTCGCGGGGGCGTACGAGCAGTACTTC

d_gene: -
v_gene: TRBV25-1
abundance: -
len: 13
j_gene: TRBJ1-2
CDR3aa: CASSAMQNYGYTF
CDR3nt: TGTGCCAGCAGCGCCATGCAGAACTATGGCTACACCTTC

d_gene: -
v_gene: TRBV6-5
abundance: -
len: 15
j_gene: TRBJ2-1
CDR3aa: CASRGGASSYNEQFF
CDR3nt: TGTGCCAGCAGGGGGGGGGCCAGCTCCTACAATGAGCAGTTCTTC

d_gene: -
v_gene: TRBV30
abundance: -
len: 12
j_gene: TRBJ2-3
CDR3aa: CAWSFTTDTQYF
CDR3nt: TGTGCCTGGAGCTTTACTACAGATACGCAGTATTTT

d_gene: -
v_gene: TRBV5-1
abundance: -
len: 16
j_gene: TRBJ1-1
CDR3aa: CASSLQGEFYGTEAFF
CDR3nt: TGCGCCAGCAGCTTGCAGGGTGAGTTTTACGGCACTGAAGCTTTCTTT

d_gene: TRBD1
v_gene: TRBV15
abundance: -
len: 16
j_gene: TRBJ1-5
CDR3aa: CATSRPGTGEFQPQHF
CDR3nt: TGTGCCACCAGCAGACCTGGGACAGGGGAATTTCAGCCCCAGCATTTT

d_gene: TRBD2
v_gene: TRBV19
abundance: -
len: 16
j_gene: TRBJ2-1
CDR3aa: CASSIATSGGYNEQFF
CDR3nt: TGTGCCAGTAGTATAGCTACTAGCGGGGGTTACAATGAGCAGTTCTTC

d_gene: -
v_gene: TRBV6-5
abundance: -
len: 13
j_gene: TRBJ1-1
CDR3aa: CASSRGESTEAFF
CDR3nt: TGTGCCAGCAGCCGGGGGGAGAGCACTGAAGCTTTCTTT

d_gene: TRBD2
v_gene: TRBV4-3
abundance: -
len: 14
j_gene: TRBJ2-5
CDR3aa: CASSLGTSGETQYF
CDR3nt: TGCGCCAGCAGCCTAGGGACTAGCGGGGAGACCCAGTACTTC